What follows are 18 T cell receptor beta chains derived from one specimen sequenced in a study of human T cells and chemical hapten exposure. Indicated time point: patch test 3, about 24 weeks after DPC sensitization. Treatment of the sample: therapeutic diphenylcyclopropenone sensitization with weekly scalp DPC. TCRdb reprocessed the RACE reads via MiXCR and lists one record per CDR3 protein. The sample includes roughly 90,000 distinct CDR3 sequences, approximately 11% of them seen just once. The sequenced sample was whole blood, obtained in connection with sensitization to the hapten diphenylcyclopropenone (DPC). The receptors come from a woman in her twenties or thirties with alopecia areata. Some clones in this sample may be carry-over from other donors' samples.

This clonotype was seen at least ten times. V usage is TRBV20-1 and J usage is TRBJ2-7; TRBD1 agrees at 9 bases. There are 14 residues in the CDR3. Looked up from germline, CDR1 is DFQATT and CDR2 is SNEGSKA (reference sequence). Trimming removed 6 bases from V and 7 bases from J; junction bases left unmatched: 13. CDR3 loop: CSAGRDRAAREQYF. The CDR3 DNA is TGCAGTGCGGGCCGGGACAGGGCCGCCAGGGAGCAGTACTTC.

This chain uses TRBV6-1 with TRBJ2-2, with D maybe TRBD1 (6 bases). CDR3 length: 15 residues. Deletions cut 6 bases from V and 3 bases from J, with 14 bases between. Germline CDR1 reads MNHNS; CDR2 reads SASEGT. The chain's CDR3 is CASRLTGVDTGELFF. Written as DNA, the CDR3 is TGTGCCAGCAGATTGACAGGAGTCGACACCGGGGAGCTGTTTTTT.

In the case of this clonotype: Its ends do not fully match the called genes, so a read error is possible. The genes are TRBV28 and TRBJ1-5; no clear D gene. The CDR3 extends over 12 amino acids. The V gene's germline CDR1 is MDHEN and CDR2 SYDVKM. CDR3 coding DNA: TGTGCCAGCAGTATATTAGAGCAGCACCAGCATTTT. This codes for CASSILEQHQHF.

The rearrangement uses TRBV4-2 and TRBJ2-3; D is uncertain. This CDR3 comprises 15 residues. V lost 0 bases, J lost 0 bases, and 7 bases lay in between. Germline V gene sequence: CDR1 LGHNA, CDR2 YNFKEQ. CDR3 coding DNA: TGTGCCAGCAGCCAAGAGGATATAAGCACAGATACGCAGTATTTT. This codes for CASSQEDISTDTQYF.

The sample holds many counts of this clonotype. V and J are TRBV28 and TRBJ1-1; D remains ambiguous. The V and J ends lost 7 bases and 1 base respectively, with 7 bases between them. This CDR3 has 12 amino acids. Germline CDR1 and CDR2: MDHEN and SYDVKM. CDR3 protein: CASIYGNTEAFF. In DNA form, the CDR3 reads TGTGCCAGCATTTACGGGAACACTGAAGCTTTCTTT. Full variable domain (remainder filled in from reference TRBV28 and TRBJ1-1): DVKVTQSSRYLVKRTGEKVFLECVQDMDHENMFWYRQDPGLGLRLIYFSYDVKMKEKGDIPEGYSVSREKKERFSLILESASTNQTSMYLCASIYGNTEAFFGQGTRLTVV.

Ten or more counts support this clonotype. The V and J genes are TRBV28 and TRBJ1-6; 7 bases fit TRBD1. The CDR3 consists of 17 residues. The germline CDR1 and CDR2 sequences are MDHEN and SYDVKM. V was pared by 6 bases and J by 8 bases, with 16 bases of the junction left unmatched. CDR3 protein: CASRSLGRGRVDSPLHF. The DNA of the CDR3 is TGTGCCAGCAGGTCGCTTGGGAGGGGGCGCGTCGATTCACCCCTCCACTTT. The full variable domain, completed using reference TRBV28 and TRBJ1-6, is DVKVTQSSRYLVKRTGEKVFLECVQDMDHENMFWYRQDPGLGLRLIYFSYDVKMKEKGDIPEGYSVSREKKERFSLILESASTNQTSMYLCASRSLGRGRVDSPLHFGNGTRLTVT.

This clonotype turned up a few times. The V and J genes are TRBV29-1 and TRBJ2-3; the D call may be TRBD1 or TRBD2 (6 bases each). The germline V gene has CDR1 SQVTM and CDR2 ANQGSEA. Trimming removed 7 bases at V and 2 bases at J, with 16 bases between. This CDR3 contains 14 residues. CDR3 nucleotides: TGCAGCGGAGGGGGACTGAGGATCACAGATACGCAGTATTTT. Residues: CSGGGLRITDTQYF.

This clonotype has at least ten counts. This chain joins TRBV2 and TRBJ2-3; 7 bases agree with TRBD1. The germline CDR1 and CDR2 sequences are SNHLY and FYNNEI. The V gene end was trimmed by 4 bases and the J gene end by 2 bases; junction bases not matched to a gene: 3. The CDR3 spans 14 residues. CDR3 bases: TGTGCCAGCAGTGTAACAGGGGACACAGATACGCAGTATTTT. It encodes CASSVTGDTDTQYF.

This clonotype was detected many times. V is TRBV11-3 and J is TRBJ2-5; D is possibly TRBD2 (6 bases). CDR3 length equals 16 residues. Deletions cut 6 bases from V and 1 base from J, with 18 bases between. Germline V lookup: CDR1 SGHNT, CDR2 YENEEA. The CDR3, as DNA: TGTGCCAGCAGGAGACCCCTGAGGGACTCCCAAGAGACCCAGTACTTC. Translating gives CASRRPLRDSQETQYF.

Comment on this clonotype: A single base separates this from a much larger clone, so it may be a read error. The rearrangement uses TRBV2 and TRBJ1-5; D gene ambiguous. V lost 4 bases, J lost 6 bases, and 7 bases lay in between. The germline gives CDR1 SNHLY, CDR2 FYNNEI. This CDR3 is 12 amino acids long. The CDR3: CASSANCQPQHF. The CDR3 bases are TGTGCCAGCAGTGCTAACTGTCAGCCCCAGCATTTT.

This clonotype was counted at least ten times. The CDR3 DNA follows: TGCGCCAGCAGCCAAGATCTAGCGGGAGGACCAGATACGCAGTATTTT. This sequence encodes CASSQDLAGGPDTQYF. J is TRBJ2-3 and V is TRBV4-3, with 11 bases identical to TRBD2. This CDR3 contains 16 residues. The germline V gene encodes CDR1 LGHNA and CDR2 YSLEER. The ends lost 0 bases at V and 4 bases at J; junction bases unmatched: 3.

This clonotype was seen more than once but under ten times. The rearrangement uses TRBV7-8 and TRBJ1-5; 9 bases match TRBD1. With V trimmed by 3 bases and J by 4 bases, 4 bases remained unmatched. In germline, CDR1 is SGHVS, CDR2 FQNEAQ. CDR3 length equals 15 residues. CDR3 bases: TGTGCCAGCAGCTTCCAGACAGGGGGTAATCAGCCCCAGCATTTT. It is translated as CASSFQTGGNQPQHF.

This clonotype has a count of ten or more. The rearrangement uses TRBV10-3 and TRBJ1-3; 7 bases match TRBD1. The germline CDR1 and CDR2 sequences are ENHRY and SYGVKD. V lost 10 bases to trimming and J lost 0 bases; unmatched junction nucleotides: 9. This CDR3 is built from 15 residues. The CDR3 DNA sequence: TGTGCCACACAGGGGTTTGCCCTCTCTGGAAACACCATATATTTT. Protein product: CATQGFALSGNTIYF.

V usage is TRBV29-1 and J usage is TRBJ2-3, with 9 bases identical to TRBD2. The CDR3 covers 13 residues. J lost 3 bases, V lost 5 bases, and 3 bases had no gene match. Germline lookup yields CDR1 SQVTM and CDR2 ANQGSEA. The CDR3 is CSVSSGATDTQYF. CDR3 bases: TGCAGCGTTTCTAGCGGGGCAACAGATACGCAGTATTTT.

This clonotype occurred many times. V is TRBV7-6 and J is TRBJ1-4; 12 bases line up with TRBD1. This CDR3 region has 16 residues. Germline-derived CDR1 and CDR2 are SGHVS and FNYEAQ. The V segment lost 1 base and the J segment 5 bases; nucleotides outside the gene matches: 2. The CDR3 nucleotides are TGTGCCAGCAGCTTAGGGGACAGGGGGCCGAATGAAAAACTGTTTTTT. Protein: CASSLGDRGPNEKLFF.

This clonotype has at least ten counts. CDR3 sequence: CASSHVDTQYF. As DNA, the CDR3 is TGTGCCAGCAGCCATGTAGATACGCAGTATTTT. The chain uses TRBV3-1 and TRBJ2-3; D uncertain. Trimming left V 3 bases short and J 5 bases short, with 3 bases between. Germline loops: CDR1 LGHDT, CDR2 YNNKEL (reference sequence). This CDR3 spans 11 amino acids.

The chain couples TRBV11-3 to TRBJ2-1, with TRBD1 matching 7 bases. The CDR3 contains 15 residues. Looked up from germline, CDR1 is SGHNT and CDR2 is YENEEA. V was clipped by 4 bases and J by 6 bases; unmatched bases: 9. CDR3 in DNA: TGTGCCAGCAGCTCACGACAGGGTGGCTTCAATGAGCAGTTCTTC. This sequence encodes CASSSRQGGFNEQFF.

This clonotype came up many times. This sequence joins TRBV28 and TRBJ2-7; D could derive from TRBD1 or TRBD2 (5 bases each). The CDR3 has 14 amino acids. Trimming cost V 3 bases and J 11 bases, with 20 bases left between them. Germline V gene data show CDR1 as MDHEN and CDR2 as SYDVKM. CDR3 DNA sequence: TGTGCCAGCAGTTTGCCCTCGGGGCCGCCTTTGAAGTACTTC. Amino acids: CASSLPSGPPLKYF.